This T cell receptor (beta chain) was obtained from a study of blood T cell repertoires in COVID-19 (dated by TCRdb to about 2020). Regarding the research as a whole: The collaborator samples originated in the United States, Italy and Spain and spanned the acute and convalescent phases of COVID-19. The material from the prospective study consisted of cDNA or gDNA derived from T cells, B-cell-depleted T cells, or PBMCs. The dataset comprised deeply sampled blood TCRbeta repertoires from subjects exposed to, actively infected with, or recovered from COVID-19. A freely available public database, intended as a resource for researchers studying the immune response to SARS-CoV-2, is where the repertoires were released. The samples were drawn from the first 160 participants of the ongoing ImmuneRACE study and from over 950 subjects provided by 6 global collaborators. Sample metadata almost always included a de-identified subject ID, COVID-19 status, age in years and sex. Where HLA class I and class II types were available, the types were taken from metadata supplied by the sample provider, not from assay-based typing. On the study overall, not on this receptor specifically: The quantity of clinical and demographic metadata differed by source and by participant and was supplied without curation.

TCRbeta CDR3 regions were amplified from genomic DNA using the immunoSEQ Assay, a bias-controlled multiplex PCR. The paper's processing steps were these. Within the assay, amplification of reference gene primers was used to estimate how many nucleated cells each sample contained. To quantify the absolute abundance of each unique TCRbeta CDR3 rearrangement, sequence reads were collapsed and filtered. For each sample, productive Simpson clonality was calculated as the square root of Simpson's diversity index over productive rearrangements. TCRdb provides this immuneACCESS table in a form limited to in-frame rearrangements. Some clones are lacking; in checked studies, under half of them reflect an unresolved V gene, and why the rest are absent is not known. The V and J calls and clone size come from that table; D and trimming were worked out from the DNA. The sample data list about 250,000 clones, and around 89% of these were observed just once. Clones ranked in the top ten supply about 3% of the sample.

The germline V gene specifies MDHEN as CDR1 and SYDVKM as CDR2. Deletion took 2 bases off V and 1 base off J, with a span of 6 bases between the germline ends. Inclusive of the bounding cysteine and phenylalanine, the CDR3 is 14 residues long. Here the CDR3 DNA is all that survives: 42 bases in frame from base 1. Enrolling through a virtual design, the prospective study's participants ranged in age from roughly 18 to 90 years and lived across 24 United States geographic areas. In the prospective study, participants were assigned to cohorts based on the clinical history participants reported in a screening survey and a study questionnaire. Recovered participants in ImmuneRACE Cohort 3 were defined by two consecutive negative NP/OP PCR tests, clearance by a healthcare professional, or resolution of symptoms. Each participant in the prospective study had whole blood, serum and a nasopharyngeal or oropharyngeal swab collected by mobile phlebotomists. Participants in the prospective study had the option to provide additional blood draws and questionnaires over an approximately 2-month period. Prospective study blood samples were shipped either frozen or at room temperature before DNA extraction.

As to this clone: Its cognate antigen has yet to be identified. No much larger clone exists at a distance of one base, and base qualities are not known.

The V and J segments used are TRBV28 and TRBJ1-3; TRBD1 could be the D gene, as 5 bases match. The sample consisted of PBMCs or T cells enriched from blood (not recorded which). The receptor was derived from a woman aged 45-65 years who had recovered from COVID-19. CDR3 region: CASSLGHSGNTIYF. The DNA sequence is TGTGCCAGCAGTTTAGGACATTCTGGAAACACCATATATTTT.